This entry concerns a single T cell receptor (beta chain). The antigen is undetermined. At least two post-ART and at least one pre-ART PBMC sample were available for each donor. Researchers ran immunoSEQ v3.0 at survey level. Clones were read by immunoSEQ multiplex PCR, and TCRdb kept only the in-frame ones, dropping some. This sample has more than 15,000 clones, with roughly three quarters found just once. These data are taken from a study of long-term antiretroviral therapy in people with HIV. Study conclusions and caveats: Missing from the dataset were any data on ART adherence, viral resistance or therapy changes. Repertoires from HIV showed CDR3 length ranges narrower than those of controls. Regardless of time point, clones expanded before ART dominated the repertoire.

The sequencing here drew on unsorted PBMCs, taken 0.5 years before starting antiretroviral therapy. The receptor was derived from a man between 18 and 35 years old with HIV.

The DNA for the CDR3 is TGTGCCAGCAGTTCCCCGGCCGGGGTCGAGCAGTACTTC. Translation: CASSSPAGVEQYF. The genes are TRBV7-9 and TRBJ2-7; a weak D match, TRBD2 (5 bases). The CDR3 has 13 residues. With 6 bases removed from V and 6 bases from J, the gap between germline ends came to 15 bases. Per the germline V gene, CDR1 is SEHNR and CDR2 is FQNEAQ (reference sequence).